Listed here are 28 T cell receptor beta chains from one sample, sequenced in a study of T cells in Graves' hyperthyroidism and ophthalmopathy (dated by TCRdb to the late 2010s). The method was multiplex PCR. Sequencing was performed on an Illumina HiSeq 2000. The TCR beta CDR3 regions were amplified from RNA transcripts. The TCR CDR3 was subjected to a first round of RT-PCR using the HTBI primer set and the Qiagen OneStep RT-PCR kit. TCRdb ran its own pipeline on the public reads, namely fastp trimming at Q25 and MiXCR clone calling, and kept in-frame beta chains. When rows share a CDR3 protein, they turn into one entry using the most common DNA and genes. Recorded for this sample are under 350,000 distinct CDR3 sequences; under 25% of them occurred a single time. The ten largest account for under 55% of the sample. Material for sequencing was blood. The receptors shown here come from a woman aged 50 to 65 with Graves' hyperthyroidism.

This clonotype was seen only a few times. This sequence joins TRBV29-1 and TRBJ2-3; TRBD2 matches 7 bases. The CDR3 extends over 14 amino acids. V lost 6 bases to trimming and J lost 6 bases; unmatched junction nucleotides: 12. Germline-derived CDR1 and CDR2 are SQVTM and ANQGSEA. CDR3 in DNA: TGCAGCGTAGTATCCAGCGGGGTGGGGGATACGCAGTATTTT. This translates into CSVVSSGVGDTQYF.

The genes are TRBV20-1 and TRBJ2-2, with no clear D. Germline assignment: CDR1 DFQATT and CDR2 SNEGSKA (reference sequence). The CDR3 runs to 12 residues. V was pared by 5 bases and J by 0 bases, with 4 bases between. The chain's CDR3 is CSAPANTGELFF. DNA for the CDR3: TGCAGTGCTCCCGCGAACACCGGGGAGCTGTTTTTT.

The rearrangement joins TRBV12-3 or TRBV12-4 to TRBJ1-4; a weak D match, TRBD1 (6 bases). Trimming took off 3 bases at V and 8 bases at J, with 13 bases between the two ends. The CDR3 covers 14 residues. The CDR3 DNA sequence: TGTGCCAGCAGTTTTGGTGGGGGGCAAGAAAAACTGTTTTTT. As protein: CASSFGGGQEKLFF.

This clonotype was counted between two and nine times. CDR3 residues: CASSLGNRLAGRSLIAGELFF. The CDR3 region has the DNA TGTGCCAGCAGTTTGGGGAATCGACTAGCGGGAAGGTCGTTGATTGCCGGGGAGCTGTTTTTT. The chain has TRBV27 and TRBJ2-2; 11 bases line up with TRBD2. Germline V CDR1 and CDR2: MNHEY, SMNVEV (reference sequence). The CDR3 runs 21 residues. V was clipped by 3 bases and J by 6 bases; unmatched bases: 21.

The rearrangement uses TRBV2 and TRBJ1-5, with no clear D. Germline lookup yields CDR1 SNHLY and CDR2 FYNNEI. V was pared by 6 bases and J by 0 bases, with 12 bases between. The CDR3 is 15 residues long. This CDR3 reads CASRKRGDSNQPQHF. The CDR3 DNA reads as TGTGCCAGCAGGAAGCGAGGAGATAGCAATCAGCCCCAGCATTTT.

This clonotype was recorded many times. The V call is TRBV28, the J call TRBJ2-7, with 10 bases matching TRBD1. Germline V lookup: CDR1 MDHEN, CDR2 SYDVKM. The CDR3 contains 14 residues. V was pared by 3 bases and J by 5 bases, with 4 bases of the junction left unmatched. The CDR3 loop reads CASSLTGGRNEQYF. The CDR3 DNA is TGTGCCAGCAGTTTGACAGGGGGCCGGAACGAGCAGTACTTC.

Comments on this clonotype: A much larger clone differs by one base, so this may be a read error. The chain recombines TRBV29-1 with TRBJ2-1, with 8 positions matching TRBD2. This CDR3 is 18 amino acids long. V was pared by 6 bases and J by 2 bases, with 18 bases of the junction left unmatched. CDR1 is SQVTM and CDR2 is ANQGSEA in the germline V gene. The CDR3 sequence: CSVPMGGRSPAPYNEQFF. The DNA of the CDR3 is TGCAGCGTCCCGATGGGCGGGAGGTCCCCTGCACCCTACAATGAGCAGTTCTTC.

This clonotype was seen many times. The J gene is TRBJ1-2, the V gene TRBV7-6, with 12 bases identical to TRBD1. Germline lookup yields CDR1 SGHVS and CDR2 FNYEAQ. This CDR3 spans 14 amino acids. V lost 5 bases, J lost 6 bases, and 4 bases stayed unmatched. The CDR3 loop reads CASSLGTGGNGYTF. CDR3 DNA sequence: TGTGCCAGCAGCCTTGGGACAGGGGGCAATGGCTACACCTTC.

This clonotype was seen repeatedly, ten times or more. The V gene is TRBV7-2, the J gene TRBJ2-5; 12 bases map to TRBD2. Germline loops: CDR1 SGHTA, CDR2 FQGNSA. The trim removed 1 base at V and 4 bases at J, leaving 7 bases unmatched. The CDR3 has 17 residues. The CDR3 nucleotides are TGTGCCAGCAGCTTAGTGACTAGCGGGAGAGATTCAGAGACCCAGTACTTC. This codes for CASSLVTSGRDSETQYF.

The CDR3 DNA reads TGTGCCAGCAGCCCGACTAGCTGGAACACCGGGGAGCTGTTTTTT. Its translation is CASSPTSWNTGELFF. V is TRBV7-9 and J is TRBJ2-2; 7 nucleotides align to TRBD2. The CDR3 covers 15 residues. Germline V gene sequence: CDR1 SEHNR, CDR2 FQNEAQ (reference sequence). With V trimmed by 5 bases and J by 1 base, 4 bases remained unmatched.

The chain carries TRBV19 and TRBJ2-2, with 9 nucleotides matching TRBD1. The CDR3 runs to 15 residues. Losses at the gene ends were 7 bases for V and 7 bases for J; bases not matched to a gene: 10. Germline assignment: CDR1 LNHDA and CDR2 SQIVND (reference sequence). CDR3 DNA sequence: TGTGCCAGTATACGTAACAGGGGGCTTGTCGGGGAGCTGTTTTTT. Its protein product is CASIRNRGLVGELFF.

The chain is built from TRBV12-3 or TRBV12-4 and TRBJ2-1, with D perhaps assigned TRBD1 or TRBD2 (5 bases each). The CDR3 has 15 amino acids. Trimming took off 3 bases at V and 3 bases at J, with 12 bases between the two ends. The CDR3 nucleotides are TGTGCCAGCAGTTTTTGGGACCGCGGCTACAATGAGCAGTTCTTC. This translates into CASSFWDRGYNEQFF.

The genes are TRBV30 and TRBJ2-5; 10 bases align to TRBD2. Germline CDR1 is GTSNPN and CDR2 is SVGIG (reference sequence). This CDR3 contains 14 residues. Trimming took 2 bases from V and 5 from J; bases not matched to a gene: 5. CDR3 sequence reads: CAWSRASGSETQYF. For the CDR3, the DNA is TGTGCCTGGAGTAGGGCTAGCGGGAGTGAGACCCAGTACTTC.

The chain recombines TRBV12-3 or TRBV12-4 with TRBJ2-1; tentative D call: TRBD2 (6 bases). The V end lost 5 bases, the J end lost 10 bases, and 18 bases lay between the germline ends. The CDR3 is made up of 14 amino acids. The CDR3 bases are TGTGCCAGCAGTAACGGTCGGAGGGCAGGGGAGCAGTTCTTC. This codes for CASSNGRRAGEQFF.

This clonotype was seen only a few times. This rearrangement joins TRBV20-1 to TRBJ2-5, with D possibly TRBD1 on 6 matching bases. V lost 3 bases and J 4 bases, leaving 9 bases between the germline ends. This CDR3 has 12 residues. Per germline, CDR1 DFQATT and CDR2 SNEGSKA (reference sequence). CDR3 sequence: CSASQQGETQYF. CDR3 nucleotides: TGCAGTGCTAGTCAACAGGGAGAGACCCAGTACTTC.

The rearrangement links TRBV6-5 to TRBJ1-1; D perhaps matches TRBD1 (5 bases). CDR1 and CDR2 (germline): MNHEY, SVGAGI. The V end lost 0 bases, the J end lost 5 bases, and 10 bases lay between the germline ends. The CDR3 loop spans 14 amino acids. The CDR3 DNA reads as TGTGCCAGCAGTTACTCCTTGGGGCGGACTGAAGCTTTCTTT. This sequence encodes CASSYSLGRTEAFF.

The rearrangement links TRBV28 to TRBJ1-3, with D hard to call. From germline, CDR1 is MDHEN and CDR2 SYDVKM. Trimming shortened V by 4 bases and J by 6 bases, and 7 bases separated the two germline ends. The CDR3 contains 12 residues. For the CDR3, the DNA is TGTGCCAGCAGTTCCCTATTAAACACCATATATTTT. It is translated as CASSSLLNTIYF.

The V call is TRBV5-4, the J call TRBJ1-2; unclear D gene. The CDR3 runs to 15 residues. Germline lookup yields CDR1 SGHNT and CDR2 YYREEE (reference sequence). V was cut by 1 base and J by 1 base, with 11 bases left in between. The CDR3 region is CASSLPLGNNYGYTF. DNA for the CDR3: TGTGCCAGCAGCTTGCCCCTTGGAAATAACTATGGCTACACCTTC.

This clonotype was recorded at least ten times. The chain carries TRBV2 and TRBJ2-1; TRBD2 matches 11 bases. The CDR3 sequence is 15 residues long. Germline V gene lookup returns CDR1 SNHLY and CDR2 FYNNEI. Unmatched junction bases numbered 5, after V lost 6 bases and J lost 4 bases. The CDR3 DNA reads TGTGCCAGCAGGGCGCCTAGCGGGGGGTACAATGAGCAGTTCTTC. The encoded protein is CASRAPSGGYNEQFF.

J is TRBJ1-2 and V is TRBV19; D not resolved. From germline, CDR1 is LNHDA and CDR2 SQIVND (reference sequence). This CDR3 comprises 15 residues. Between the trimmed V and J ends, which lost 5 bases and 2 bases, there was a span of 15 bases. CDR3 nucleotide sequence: TGTGCCAGTAGTCCGGACTTGTATCGGAACTATGGCTACACCTTC. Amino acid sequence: CASSPDLYRNYGYTF.

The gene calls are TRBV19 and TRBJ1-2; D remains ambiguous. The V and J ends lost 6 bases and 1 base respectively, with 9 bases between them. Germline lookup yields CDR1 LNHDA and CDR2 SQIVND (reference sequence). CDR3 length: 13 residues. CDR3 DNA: TGTGCCAGTAGAGTCCTCGGTAACTATGGCTACACCTTC. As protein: CASRVLGNYGYTF. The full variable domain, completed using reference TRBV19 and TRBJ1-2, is DGGITQSPKYLFRKEGQNVTLSCEQNLNHDAMYWYRQDPGQGLRLIYYSQIVNDFQKGDIAEGYSVSREKKESFPLTVTSAQKNPTAFYLCASRVLGNYGYTFGSGTRLTVV.

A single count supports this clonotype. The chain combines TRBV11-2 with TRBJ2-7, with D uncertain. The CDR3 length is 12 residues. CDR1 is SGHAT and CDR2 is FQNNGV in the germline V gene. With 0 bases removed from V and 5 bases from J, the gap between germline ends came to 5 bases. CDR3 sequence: CASSLDMHEQYF. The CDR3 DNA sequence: TGTGCCAGCAGCTTAGATATGCACGAGCAGTACTTC.

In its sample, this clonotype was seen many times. The chain's CDR3 is CASSLEIYTEAFF. The CDR3 bases are TGTGCCAGCAGCTTAGAGATCTACACTGAAGCTTTCTTT. V is TRBV7-2 and J is TRBJ1-1; no firm D call. The CDR3 runs to 13 residues. V was shortened by 1 base and J by 3 bases, with 6 bases between the two germline ends. Germline V gives CDR1 SGHTA, CDR2 FQGNSA.

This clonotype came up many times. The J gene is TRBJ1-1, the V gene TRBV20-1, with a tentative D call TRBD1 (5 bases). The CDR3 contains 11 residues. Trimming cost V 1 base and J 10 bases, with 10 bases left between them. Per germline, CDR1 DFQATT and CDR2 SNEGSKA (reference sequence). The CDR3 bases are TGCAGTGCTAGAGGTCTGGGGGTAGCTTTCTTT. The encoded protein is CSARGLGVAFF.

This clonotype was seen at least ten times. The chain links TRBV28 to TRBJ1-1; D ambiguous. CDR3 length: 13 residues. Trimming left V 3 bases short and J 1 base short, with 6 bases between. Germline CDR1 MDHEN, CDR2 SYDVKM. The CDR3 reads CASSFSTNTEAFF. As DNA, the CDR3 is TGTGCCAGCAGTTTCTCAACGAACACTGAAGCTTTCTTT. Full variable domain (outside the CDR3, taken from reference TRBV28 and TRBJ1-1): DVKVTQSSRYLVKRTGEKVFLECVQDMDHENMFWYRQDPGLGLRLIYFSYDVKMKEKGDIPEGYSVSREKKERFSLILESASTNQTSMYLCASSFSTNTEAFFGQGTRLTVV.

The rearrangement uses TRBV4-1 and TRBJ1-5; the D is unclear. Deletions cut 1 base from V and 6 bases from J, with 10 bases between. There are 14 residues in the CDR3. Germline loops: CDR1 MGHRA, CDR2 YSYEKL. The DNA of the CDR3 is TGCGCCAGCAGCCAAGCTCGGCCGGCTCAGCCCCAGCATTTT. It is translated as CASSQARPAQPQHF.

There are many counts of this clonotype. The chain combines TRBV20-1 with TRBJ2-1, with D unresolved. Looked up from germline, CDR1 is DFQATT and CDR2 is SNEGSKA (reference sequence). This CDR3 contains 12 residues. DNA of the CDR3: TGCAGCGCGGCCCGGCCGGCCGGTGAGCAGTTCTTC. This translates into CSAARPAGEQFF.

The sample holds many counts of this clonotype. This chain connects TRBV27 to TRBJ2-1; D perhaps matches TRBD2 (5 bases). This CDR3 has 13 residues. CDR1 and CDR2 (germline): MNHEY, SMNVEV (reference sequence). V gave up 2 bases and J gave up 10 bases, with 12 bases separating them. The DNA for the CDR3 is TGTGCCAGCAGTTTACGCGGACGGGAAGAGCAGTTCTTC. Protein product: CASSLRGREEQFF.